This T cell receptor beta chain appears in the sequencing data of a study of radiotherapy plus CTLA-4 blockade in lung cancer. Study-level information: Patients showed objective responses in 18% of cases and disease control in under 35%. General study points: Among blood TCR repertoires after radiotherapy plus ipilimumab, tumor-derived clones expanded. Response, reportedly, was best predicted by interferon-beta along with early blood T cell clone dynamics.

For this clone: Its specificity is not known. Distinct nucleotide sequences in the sample also encode this CDR3.

Clones were read by immunoSEQ multiplex PCR, and TCRdb kept only the in-frame ones, dropping some. The table has 45,000 to 55,000 clones, around four fifths seen once; the top ten hold more than 3%. It was focal radiation plus CTLA-4 blockade with ipilimumab that patients with chemo-refractory metastatic non-small-cell lung cancer received. The sample consisted of peripheral blood, taken from a patient treated with radiotherapy plus ipilimumab. The receptor was isolated from a human donor with non-small cell lung cancer who had stable disease on radiotherapy plus ipilimumab.

CDR3 loop: CASSLTGGATGELFF. DNA for the CDR3: TGTGCCAGCAGCCTCACAGGGGGCGCCACCGGGGAGCTGTTTTTT. The genes are TRBV7-3 and TRBJ2-2; the match to TRBD1 covers 9 bases. V gave up 5 bases and J gave up 4 bases; unmatched junction bases: 5. The CDR3 sequence is 15 residues long. CDR1 is SGHTA and CDR2 is FQGTGA in the germline V gene.